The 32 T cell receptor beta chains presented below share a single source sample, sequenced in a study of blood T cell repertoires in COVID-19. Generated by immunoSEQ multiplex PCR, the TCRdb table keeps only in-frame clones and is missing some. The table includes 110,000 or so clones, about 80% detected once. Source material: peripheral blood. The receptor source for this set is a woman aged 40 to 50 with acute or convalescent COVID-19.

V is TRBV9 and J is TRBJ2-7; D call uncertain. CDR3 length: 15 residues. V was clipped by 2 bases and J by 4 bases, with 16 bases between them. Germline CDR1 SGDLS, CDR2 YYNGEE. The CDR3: CASSVSSAPRYEQYF. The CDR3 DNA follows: TGTGCCAGCAGCGTTTCTTCAGCACCGCGGTACGAGCAGTACTTC.

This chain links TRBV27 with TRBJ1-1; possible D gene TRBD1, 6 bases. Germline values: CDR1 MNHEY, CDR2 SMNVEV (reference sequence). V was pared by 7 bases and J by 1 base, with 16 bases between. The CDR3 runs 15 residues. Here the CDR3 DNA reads TGTGCCAGCACCCGAGGGGGGGCGTCGAACACTGAAGCTTTCTTT. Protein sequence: CASTRGGASNTEAFF.

For the CDR3, the DNA is TGCGCCAGCCTTGACAGGGGAACCTACGAGCAGTACTTC. Translation: CASLDRGTYEQYF. The chain employs TRBV10-2 and TRBJ2-7; 8 positions match TRBD1. Germline CDR1 and CDR2: WSHSY and SAAADI. The CDR3 runs to 13 residues. With 8 bases clipped from V and 2 bases from J, the junction kept 5 bases outside the gene matches.

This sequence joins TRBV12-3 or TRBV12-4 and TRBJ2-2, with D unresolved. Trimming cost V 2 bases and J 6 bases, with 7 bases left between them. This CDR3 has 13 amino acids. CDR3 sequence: CASSLNSAGELFF. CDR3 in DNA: TGTGCCAGCAGTTTAAATTCGGCCGGGGAGCTGTTTTTT.

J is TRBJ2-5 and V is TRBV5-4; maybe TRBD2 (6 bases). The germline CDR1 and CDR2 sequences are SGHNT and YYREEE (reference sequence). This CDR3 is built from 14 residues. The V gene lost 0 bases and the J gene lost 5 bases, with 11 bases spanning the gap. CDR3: CASSLGLGRETQYF. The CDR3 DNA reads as TGTGCCAGCAGCTTGGGTTTGGGGAGGGAGACCCAGTACTTC.

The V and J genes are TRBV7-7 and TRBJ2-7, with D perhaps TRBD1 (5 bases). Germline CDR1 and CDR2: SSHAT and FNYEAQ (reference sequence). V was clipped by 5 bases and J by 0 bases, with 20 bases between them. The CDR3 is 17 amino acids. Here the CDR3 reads CASSRRTPPGRSYEQYF. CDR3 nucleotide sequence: TGTGCCAGCAGCCGAAGAACCCCCCCAGGGCGCTCCTACGAGCAGTACTTC. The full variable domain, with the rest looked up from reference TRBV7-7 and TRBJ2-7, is GAGVSQSPRYKVTKRGQDVTLRCDPISSHATLYWYQQALGQGPEFLTYFNYEAQPDKSGLPSDRFSAERPEGSISTLTIQRTEQRDSAMYRCASSRRTPPGRSYEQYFGPGTRLTVT.

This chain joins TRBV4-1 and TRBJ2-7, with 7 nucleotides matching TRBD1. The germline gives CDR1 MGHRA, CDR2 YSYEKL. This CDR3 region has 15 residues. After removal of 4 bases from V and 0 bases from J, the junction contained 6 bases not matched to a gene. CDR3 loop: CASSRPGTDSYEQYF. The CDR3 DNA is TGCGCCAGCAGCCGGCCCGGGACAGACTCCTACGAGCAGTACTTC.

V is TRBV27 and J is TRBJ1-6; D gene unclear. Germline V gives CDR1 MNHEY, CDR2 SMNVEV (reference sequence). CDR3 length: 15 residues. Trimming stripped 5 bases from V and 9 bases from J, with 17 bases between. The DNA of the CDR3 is TGTGCCAGCAGTCCTAATGACTTTATGTCTTCACCCCTCCACTTT. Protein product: CASSPNDFMSSPLHF.

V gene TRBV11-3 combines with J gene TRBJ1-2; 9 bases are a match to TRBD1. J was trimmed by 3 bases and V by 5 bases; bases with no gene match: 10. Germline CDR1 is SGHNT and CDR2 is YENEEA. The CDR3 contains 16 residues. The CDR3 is CASSQMGQGYYYGYTF. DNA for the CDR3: TGTGCCAGCAGCCAAATGGGACAGGGCTACTACTATGGCTACACCTTC. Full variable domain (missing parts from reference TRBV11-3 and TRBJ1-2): EAGVVQSPRYKIIEKKQPVAFWCNPISGHNTLYWYLQNLGQGPELLIRYENEEAVDDSQLPKDRFSAERLKGVDSTLKIQPAELGDSAVYLCASSQMGQGYYYGYTFGSGTRLTVV.

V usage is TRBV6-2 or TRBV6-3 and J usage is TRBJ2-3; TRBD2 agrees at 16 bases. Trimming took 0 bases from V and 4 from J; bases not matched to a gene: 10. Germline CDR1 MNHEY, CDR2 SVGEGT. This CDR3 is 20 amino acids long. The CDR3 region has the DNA TGTGCCAGCAGTTACTCTCGGCTGGGACTAGCGGGGGGGCCAGCAGATACGCAGTATTTT. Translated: CASSYSRLGLAGGPADTQYF.

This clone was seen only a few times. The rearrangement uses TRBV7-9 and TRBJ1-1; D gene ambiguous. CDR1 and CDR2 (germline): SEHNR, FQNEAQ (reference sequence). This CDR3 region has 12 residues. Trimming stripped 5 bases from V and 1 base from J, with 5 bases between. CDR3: CASSEQNTEAFF. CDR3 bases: TGTGCCAGCAGCGAACAGAACACTGAAGCTTTCTTT.

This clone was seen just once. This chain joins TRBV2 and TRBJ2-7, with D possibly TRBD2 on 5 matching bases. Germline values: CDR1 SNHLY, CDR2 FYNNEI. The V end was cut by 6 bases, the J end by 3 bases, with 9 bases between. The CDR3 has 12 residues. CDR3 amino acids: CASRKDFYEQYF. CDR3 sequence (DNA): TGTGCCAGCAGGAAGGACTTCTACGAGCAGTACTTC. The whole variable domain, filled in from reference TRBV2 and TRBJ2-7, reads EPEVTQTPSHQVTQMGQEVILRCVPISNHLYFYWYRQILGQKVEFLVSFYNNEISEKSEIFDDQFSVERPDGSNFTLKIRSTKLEDSAMYFCASRKDFYEQYFGPGTRLTVT.

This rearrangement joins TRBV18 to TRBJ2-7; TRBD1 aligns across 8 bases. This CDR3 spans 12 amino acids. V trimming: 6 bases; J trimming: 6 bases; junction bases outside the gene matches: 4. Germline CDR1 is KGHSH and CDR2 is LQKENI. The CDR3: CASSQDRAEQYF. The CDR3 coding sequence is TGTGCCAGCTCCCAGGACAGGGCCGAGCAGTACTTC.

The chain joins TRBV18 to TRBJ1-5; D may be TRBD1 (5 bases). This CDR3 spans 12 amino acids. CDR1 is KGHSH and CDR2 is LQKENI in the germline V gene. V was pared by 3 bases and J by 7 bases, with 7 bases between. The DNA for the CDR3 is TGTGCCAGCTCACCCGACAGCCAGCCCCAGCATTTT. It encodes CASSPDSQPQHF.

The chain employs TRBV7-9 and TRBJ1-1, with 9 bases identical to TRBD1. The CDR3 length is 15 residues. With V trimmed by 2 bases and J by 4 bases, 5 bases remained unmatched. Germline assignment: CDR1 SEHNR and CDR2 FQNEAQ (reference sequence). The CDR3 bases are TGTGCCAGCAGCTTATTTATGACAGGGGGCACTGAAGCTTTCTTT. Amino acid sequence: CASSLFMTGGTEAFF. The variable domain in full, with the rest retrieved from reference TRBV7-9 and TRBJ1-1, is DTGVSQNPRHKITKRGQNVTFRCDPISEHNRLYWYRQTLGQGPEFLTYFQNEAQLEKSRLLSDRFSAERPKGSFSTLEIQRTEQGDSAMYLCASSLFMTGGTEAFFGQGTRLTVV.

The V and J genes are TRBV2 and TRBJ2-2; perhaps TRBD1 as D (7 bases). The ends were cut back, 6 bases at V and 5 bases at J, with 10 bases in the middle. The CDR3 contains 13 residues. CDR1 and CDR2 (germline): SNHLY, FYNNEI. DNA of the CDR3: TGTGCCAGCAGCGCAGGGGGGACCGGGGAGCTGTTTTTT. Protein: CASSAGGTGELFF.

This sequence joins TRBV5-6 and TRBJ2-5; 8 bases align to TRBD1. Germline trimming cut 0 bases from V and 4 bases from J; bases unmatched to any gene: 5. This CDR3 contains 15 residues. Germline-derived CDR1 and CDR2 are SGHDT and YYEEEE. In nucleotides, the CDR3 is TGTGCCAGCAGCTTGGAAGTAGGACAGGGAGAGACCCAGTACTTC. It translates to CASSLEVGQGETQYF.

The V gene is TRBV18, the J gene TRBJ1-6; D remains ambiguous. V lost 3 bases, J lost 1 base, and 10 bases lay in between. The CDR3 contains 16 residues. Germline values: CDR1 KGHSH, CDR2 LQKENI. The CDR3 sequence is CASSPGQVSYNSPLHF. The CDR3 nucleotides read TGTGCCAGCTCACCGGGCCAAGTGTCCTATAATTCACCCCTCCACTTT.

CDR3 residues: CATSGGPQETQYF. The CDR3 DNA reads TGTGCCACCAGTGGAGGGCCACAAGAGACCCAGTACTTC. This chain joins TRBV24-1 and TRBJ2-5; possibly TRBD2 for D (5 bases). CDR1 is KGHDR, CDR2 SFDVKD, per germline. CDR3 length equals 13 residues. V was trimmed by 5 bases and J by 2 bases, leaving 8 bases between them.

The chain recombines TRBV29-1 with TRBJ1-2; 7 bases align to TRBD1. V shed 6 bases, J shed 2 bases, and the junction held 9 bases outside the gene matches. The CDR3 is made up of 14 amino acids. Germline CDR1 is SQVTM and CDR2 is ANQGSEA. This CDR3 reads CSVLRQGSNYGYTF. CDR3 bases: TGCAGCGTACTAAGACAGGGCTCCAACTATGGCTACACCTTC.

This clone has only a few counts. CDR3 protein: CASSLLGGHETQYF. DNA of the CDR3: TGTGCCAGCAGCTTATTAGGGGGTCACGAGACCCAGTACTTC. This rearrangement joins TRBV7-2 to TRBJ2-5; the D gene is possibly TRBD1 (6 bases). Trimming took off 2 bases at V and 5 bases at J, with 12 bases between the two ends. The CDR3 is made up of 14 amino acids. Germline CDR1 and CDR2: SGHTA and FQGNSA.

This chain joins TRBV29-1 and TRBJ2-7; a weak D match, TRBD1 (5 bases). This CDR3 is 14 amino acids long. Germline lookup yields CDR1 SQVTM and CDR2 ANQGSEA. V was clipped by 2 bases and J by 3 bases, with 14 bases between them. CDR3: CSVESREGLYEQYF. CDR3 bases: TGCAGCGTTGAAAGCAGGGAAGGGCTCTACGAGCAGTACTTC.

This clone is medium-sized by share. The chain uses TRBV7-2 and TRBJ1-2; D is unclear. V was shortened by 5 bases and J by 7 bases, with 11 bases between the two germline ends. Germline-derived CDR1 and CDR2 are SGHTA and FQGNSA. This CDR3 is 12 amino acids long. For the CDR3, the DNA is TGTGCCAGCAGCCTCGGCAGCGGTGGCTACACCTTC. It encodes CASSLGSGGYTF.

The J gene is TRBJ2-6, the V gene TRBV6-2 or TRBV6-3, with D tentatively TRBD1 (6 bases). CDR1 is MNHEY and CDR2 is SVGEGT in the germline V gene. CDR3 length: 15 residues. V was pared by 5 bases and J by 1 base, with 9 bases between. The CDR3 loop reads CASSVRGSGANVLTF. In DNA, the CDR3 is TGTGCCAGCAGTGTAAGGGGGTCTGGGGCCAACGTCCTGACTTTC.

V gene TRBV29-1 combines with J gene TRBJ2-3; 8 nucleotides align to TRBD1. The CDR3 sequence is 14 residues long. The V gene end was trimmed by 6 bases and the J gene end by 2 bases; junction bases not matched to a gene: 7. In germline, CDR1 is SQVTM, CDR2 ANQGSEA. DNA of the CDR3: TGCAGCGTGGCCGGACAGGGTAACACAGATACGCAGTATTTT. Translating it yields CSVAGQGNTDTQYF.

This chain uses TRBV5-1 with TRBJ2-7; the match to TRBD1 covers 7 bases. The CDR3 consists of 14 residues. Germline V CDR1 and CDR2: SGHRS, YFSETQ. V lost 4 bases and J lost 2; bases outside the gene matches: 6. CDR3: CASSTGQVPYEQYF. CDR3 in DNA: TGCGCCAGCAGCACCGGACAGGTCCCCTACGAGCAGTACTTC.

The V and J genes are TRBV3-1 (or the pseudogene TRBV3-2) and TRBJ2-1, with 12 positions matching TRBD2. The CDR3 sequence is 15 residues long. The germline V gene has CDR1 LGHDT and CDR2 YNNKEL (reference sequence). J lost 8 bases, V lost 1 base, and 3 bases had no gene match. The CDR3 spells CASSQASGGADEQFF. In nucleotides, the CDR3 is TGTGCCAGCAGCCAAGCTAGCGGGGGGGCCGATGAGCAGTTCTTC.

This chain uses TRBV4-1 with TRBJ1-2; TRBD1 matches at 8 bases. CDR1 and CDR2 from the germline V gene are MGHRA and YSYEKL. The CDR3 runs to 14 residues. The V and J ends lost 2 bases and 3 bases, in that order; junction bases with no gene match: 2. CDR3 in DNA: TGCGCCAGCAGCCAAAAGACAGGGGACTATGGCTACACCTTC. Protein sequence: CASSQKTGDYGYTF.

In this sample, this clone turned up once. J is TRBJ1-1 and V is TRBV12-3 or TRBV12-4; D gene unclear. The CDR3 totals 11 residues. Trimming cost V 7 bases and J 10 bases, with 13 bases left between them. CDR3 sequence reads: CASKEGVGAFF. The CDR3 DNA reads TGTGCCAGCAAAGAGGGAGTGGGAGCTTTCTTT.

As DNA, the CDR3 is TGTGCCAGCAGTCCTGAAAAACTAGCGGGGGGATACAATGAGCAGTTCTTC. This translates into CASSPEKLAGGYNEQFF. This chain links TRBV6-4 with TRBJ2-1; 12 bases align to TRBD2. Per germline, CDR1 MRHNA and CDR2 SNTAGT. Losses at the gene ends were 5 bases for V and 4 bases for J; bases not matched to a gene: 9. This CDR3 comprises 17 residues.

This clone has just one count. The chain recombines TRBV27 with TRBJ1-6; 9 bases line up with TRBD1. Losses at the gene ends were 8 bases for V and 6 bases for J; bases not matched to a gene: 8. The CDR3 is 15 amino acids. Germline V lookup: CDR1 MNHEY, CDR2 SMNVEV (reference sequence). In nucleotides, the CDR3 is TGTGCCAGCTCTGCTACAGGGGGCCCTAATTCACCCCTCCACTTT. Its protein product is CASSATGGPNSPLHF.

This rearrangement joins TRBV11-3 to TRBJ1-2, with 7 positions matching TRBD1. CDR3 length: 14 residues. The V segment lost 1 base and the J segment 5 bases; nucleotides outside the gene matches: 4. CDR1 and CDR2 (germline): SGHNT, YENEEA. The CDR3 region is CASSLVGRGYGYTF. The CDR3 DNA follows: TGTGCCAGCAGCTTAGTGGGCAGGGGGTATGGCTACACCTTC.